The clone carrying this T cell receptor beta chain was counted a few times. Its antigen is not identified. To make TCR beta libraries, researchers used iRepertoire HTBI primers and Arm-PCR of CDR3 regions. TCRdb independently ran MiXCR on the multiplex PCR reads; one entry per CDR3 protein. The sample has about 430,000 distinct CDR3 sequences, over 20% seen once. This entry is derived from a study of regulatory T cells in long-lasting Graves disease. Regarding the study as a whole: Persistent Graves' disease cases displayed lower TCR diversity than newly diagnosed ones. Among samples with persistent disease, TRBV28, TRBJ1-2 and TRBJ2-5 were favored.

Germline V lookup: CDR1 SEHNR, CDR2 FQNEAQ (reference sequence). The trim removed 4 bases at V and 7 bases at J, leaving 8 bases unmatched. The CDR3 contains 14 residues. As to time point: persistent/refractory GD, antithyroid drugs over 5 years with positive TRAb. Generation of the TCR library employed RNA extracted from PBMCs. Graves' disease diagnosis relied on American Thyroid Association guidelines. The sequencing used peripheral blood mononuclear cells (PBMCs), collected when the disease was refractory, from a patient treated with antithyroid drugs. This TCR derives from a female donor with Graves disease. This chain connects TRBV7-9 to TRBJ2-7, with 9 bases fitting TRBD2. The CDR3 sequence is CASSSGLAGLEQYF. For the CDR3, the DNA is TGTGCCAGCAGCTCGGGACTAGCTGGACTGGAGCAGTACTTC.